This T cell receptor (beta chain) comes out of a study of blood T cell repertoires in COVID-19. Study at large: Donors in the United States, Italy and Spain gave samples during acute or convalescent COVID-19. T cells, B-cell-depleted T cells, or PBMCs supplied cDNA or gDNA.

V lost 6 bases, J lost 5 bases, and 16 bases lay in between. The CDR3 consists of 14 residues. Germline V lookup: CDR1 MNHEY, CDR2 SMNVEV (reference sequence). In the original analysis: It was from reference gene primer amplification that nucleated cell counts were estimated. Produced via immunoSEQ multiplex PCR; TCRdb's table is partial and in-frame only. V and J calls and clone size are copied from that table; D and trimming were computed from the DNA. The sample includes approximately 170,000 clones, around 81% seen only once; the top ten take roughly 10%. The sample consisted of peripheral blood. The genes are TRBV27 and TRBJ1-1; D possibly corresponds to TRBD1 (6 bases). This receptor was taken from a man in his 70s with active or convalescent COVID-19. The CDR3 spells CASRIQGRRTEAFF. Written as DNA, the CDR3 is TGTGCCAGCAGGATACAGGGACGTAGGACTGAAGCTTTCTTT.